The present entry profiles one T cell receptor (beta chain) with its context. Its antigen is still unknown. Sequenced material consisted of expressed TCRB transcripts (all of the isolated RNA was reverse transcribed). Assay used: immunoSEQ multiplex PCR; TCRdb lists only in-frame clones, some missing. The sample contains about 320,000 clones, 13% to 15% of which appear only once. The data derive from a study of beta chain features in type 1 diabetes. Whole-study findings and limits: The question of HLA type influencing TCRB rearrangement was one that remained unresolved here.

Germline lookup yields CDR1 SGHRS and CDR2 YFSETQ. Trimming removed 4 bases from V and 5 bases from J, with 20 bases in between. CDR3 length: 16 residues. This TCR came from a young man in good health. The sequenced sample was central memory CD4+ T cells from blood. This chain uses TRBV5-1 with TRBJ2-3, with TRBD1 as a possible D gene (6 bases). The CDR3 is CASSPQGSMIIDTQYF. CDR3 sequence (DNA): TGCGCCAGCAGCCCTCAGGGGAGTATGATTATAGATACGCAGTATTTT.